The 5 T cell receptor beta chains presented below share a single source sample, sequenced in a study of cytomegalovirus exposure and HLA in healthy donors. A multiplex PCR was run with 60 Vbeta primers and 13 Jbeta primers. The protocol was immunoSEQ multiplex PCR, while the TCRdb copy is restricted to in-frame clones and leaves out a portion. This table holds approximately 92,000 clones, 60% to 80% found once. The source material was PBMCs. These receptors all stem from a man aged 55-75 years in good health and CMV-seronegative.

This rearrangement joins TRBV30 to TRBJ2-5; D is uncertain. The V and J ends lost 2 bases and 4 bases respectively, with 8 bases between them. Germline CDR1 is GTSNPN and CDR2 is SVGIG (reference sequence). The CDR3 runs 12 residues. CDR3 protein: CAWSTGGETQYF. CDR3 nucleotide sequence: TGTGCCTGGAGTACCGGTGGAGAGACCCAGTACTTC.

The chain is built from TRBV4-1 and TRBJ1-2, with 8 bases lining up with TRBD1. CDR3 length equals 17 residues. V trimming: 0 bases; J trimming: 7 bases; junction bases outside the gene matches: 13. Germline V gives CDR1 MGHRA, CDR2 YSYEKL. In DNA form, the CDR3 reads TGCGCCAGCAGCCAAGAACCGCCAGGACAGGGCTTCGGTGGCTACACCTTC. It is translated as CASSQEPPGQGFGGYTF.

The chain joins TRBV6-6 to TRBJ1-6; D is uncertain. Trimming took 7 bases from V and 4 from J, leaving 14 bases between them. This CDR3 is 15 amino acids long. Germline values: CDR1 MNHNY, CDR2 SVGAGI (reference sequence). CDR3 region: CASIDQDRYNSPLHF. The CDR3 coding sequence is TGTGCCAGCATAGACCAGGATCGTTATAATTCACCCCTCCACTTT.

The CDR3 reads CATSRRNRGSEKLFF. CDR3 nucleotides: TGTGCCACCAGCAGACGGAACAGGGGGAGTGAAAAACTGTTTTTT. The chain is built from TRBV15 and TRBJ1-4, with 8 nucleotides matching TRBD1. CDR3 size: 15 residues. Trimming took 2 bases from V and 7 from J; bases not matched to a gene: 6. From germline, CDR1 is LNHNV and CDR2 YYDKDF (reference sequence).

V usage is TRBV19 and J usage is TRBJ1-1; D call uncertain. Germline CDR1 LNHDA, CDR2 SQIVND (reference sequence). Trimming removed 5 bases from V and 4 bases from J, with 17 bases in between. CDR3 length: 15 residues. CDR3: CASSFLGLAGTEAFF. CDR3 bases: TGTGCCAGTAGTTTCTTGGGTCTGGCGGGCACTGAAGCTTTCTTT.